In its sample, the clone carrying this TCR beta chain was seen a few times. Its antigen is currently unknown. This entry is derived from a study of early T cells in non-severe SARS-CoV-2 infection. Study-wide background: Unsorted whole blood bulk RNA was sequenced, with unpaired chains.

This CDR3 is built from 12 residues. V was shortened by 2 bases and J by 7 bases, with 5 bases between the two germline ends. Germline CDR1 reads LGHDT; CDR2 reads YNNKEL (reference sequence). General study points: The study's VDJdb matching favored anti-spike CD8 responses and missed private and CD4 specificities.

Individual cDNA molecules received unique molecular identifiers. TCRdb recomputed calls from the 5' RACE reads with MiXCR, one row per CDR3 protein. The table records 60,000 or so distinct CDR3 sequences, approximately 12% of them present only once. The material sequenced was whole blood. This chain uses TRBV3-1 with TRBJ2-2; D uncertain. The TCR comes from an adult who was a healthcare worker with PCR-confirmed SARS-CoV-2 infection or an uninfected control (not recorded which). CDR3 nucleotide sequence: TGTGCCAGCAGCCAATATGGCGGGGAGCTGTTTTTT. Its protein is CASSQYGGELFF.